The 2 T cell receptor beta chains below come from one sample, sequenced in a study of blood T cell repertoires in COVID-19. TCRdb's table, derived via immunoSEQ multiplex PCR, lists solely in-frame clones and lacks some. The sample has fewer than 65,000 clones, roughly nine tenths seen once. Sequencing input: peripheral blood. The receptors originated from a woman aged 55-75 years with active or convalescent COVID-19.

The chain joins TRBV3-1 (or the pseudogene TRBV3-2) to TRBJ2-6; perhaps TRBD2 as D (6 bases). The CDR3 spans 18 residues. Germline values: CDR1 LGHDT, CDR2 YNNKEL (reference sequence). V was cut by 7 bases and J by 0 bases, with 19 bases left in between. The CDR3 nucleotides read TGTGCCAGCACCCCCCGGGACTCTTTAATCTCTGGGGCCAACGTCCTGACTTTC. This translates into CASTPRDSLISGANVLTF.

The genes are TRBV6-1 and TRBJ1-5, with 9 bases lining up with TRBD1. J was trimmed by 8 bases and V by 1 base; bases with no gene match: 6. Germline CDR1 is MNHNS and CDR2 is SASEGT. This CDR3 has 15 residues. CDR3 nucleotides: TGTGCCAGCAGTGAAGTCGGACAGGGGAGTGAGCCCCAGCATTTT. Its protein product is CASSEVGQGSEPQHF.